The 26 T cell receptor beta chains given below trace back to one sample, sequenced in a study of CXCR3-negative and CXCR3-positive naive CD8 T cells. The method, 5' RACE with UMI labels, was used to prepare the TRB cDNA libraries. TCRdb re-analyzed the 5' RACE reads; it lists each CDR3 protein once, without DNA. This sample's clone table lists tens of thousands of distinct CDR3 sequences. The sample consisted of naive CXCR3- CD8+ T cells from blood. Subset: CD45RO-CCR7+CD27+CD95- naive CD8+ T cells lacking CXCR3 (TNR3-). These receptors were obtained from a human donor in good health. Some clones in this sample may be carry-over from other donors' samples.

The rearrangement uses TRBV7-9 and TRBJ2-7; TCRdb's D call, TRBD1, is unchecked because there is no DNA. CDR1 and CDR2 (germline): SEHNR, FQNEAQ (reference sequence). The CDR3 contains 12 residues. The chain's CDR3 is CASGKGSYEQYF.

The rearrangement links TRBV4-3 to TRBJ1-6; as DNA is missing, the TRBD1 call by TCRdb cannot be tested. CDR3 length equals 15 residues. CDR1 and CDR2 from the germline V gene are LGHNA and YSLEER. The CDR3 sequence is CASSQEWAPGSPLHF.

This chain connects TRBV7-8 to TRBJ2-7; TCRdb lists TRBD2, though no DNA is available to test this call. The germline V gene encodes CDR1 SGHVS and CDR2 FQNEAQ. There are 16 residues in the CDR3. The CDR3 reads CASSLTSGASGNEQYF.

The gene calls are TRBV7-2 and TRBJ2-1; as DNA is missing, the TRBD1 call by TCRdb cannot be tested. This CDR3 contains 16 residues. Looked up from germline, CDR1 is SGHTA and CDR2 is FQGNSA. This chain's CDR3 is CASSLAGTGSTVEQFF.

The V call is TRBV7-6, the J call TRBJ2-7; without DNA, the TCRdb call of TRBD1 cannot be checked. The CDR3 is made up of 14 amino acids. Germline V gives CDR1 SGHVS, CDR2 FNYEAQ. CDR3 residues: CASSSGQGEHEQYF.

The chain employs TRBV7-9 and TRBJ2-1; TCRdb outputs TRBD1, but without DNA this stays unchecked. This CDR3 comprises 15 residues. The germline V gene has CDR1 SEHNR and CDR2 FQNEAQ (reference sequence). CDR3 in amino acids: CASRGQGGDYNEQFF.

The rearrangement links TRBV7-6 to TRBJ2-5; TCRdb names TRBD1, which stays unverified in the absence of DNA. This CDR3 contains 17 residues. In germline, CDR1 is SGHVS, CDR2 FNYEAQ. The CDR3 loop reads CASSTFVGTAGMETQYF.

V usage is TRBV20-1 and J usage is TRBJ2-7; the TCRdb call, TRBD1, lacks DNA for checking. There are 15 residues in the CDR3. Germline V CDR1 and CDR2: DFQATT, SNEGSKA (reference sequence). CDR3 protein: CSARGPGTYLYEQYF.

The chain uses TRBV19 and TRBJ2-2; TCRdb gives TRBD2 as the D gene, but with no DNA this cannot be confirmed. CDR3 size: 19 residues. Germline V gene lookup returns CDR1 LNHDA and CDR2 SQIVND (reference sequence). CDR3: CASSTWTSGSDPYTGELFF.

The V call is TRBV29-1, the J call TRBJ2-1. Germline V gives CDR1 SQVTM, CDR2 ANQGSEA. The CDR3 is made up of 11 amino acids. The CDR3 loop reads CSVLTEFEQFF.

The CDR3 sequence: CSVLGGGTGELFF. V and J are TRBV29-1 and TRBJ2-2; the D call from TCRdb, TRBD1, cannot be confirmed without DNA. CDR1 and CDR2 from the germline V gene are SQVTM and ANQGSEA. The CDR3 is made up of 13 amino acids.

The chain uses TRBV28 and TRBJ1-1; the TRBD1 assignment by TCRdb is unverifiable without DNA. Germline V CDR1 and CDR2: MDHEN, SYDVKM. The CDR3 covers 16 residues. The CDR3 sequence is CASSRPAQTMNTEAFF.

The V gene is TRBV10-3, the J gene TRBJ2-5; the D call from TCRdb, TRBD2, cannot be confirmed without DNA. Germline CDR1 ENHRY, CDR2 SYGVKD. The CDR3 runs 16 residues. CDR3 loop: CAISELAGGGEETQYF.

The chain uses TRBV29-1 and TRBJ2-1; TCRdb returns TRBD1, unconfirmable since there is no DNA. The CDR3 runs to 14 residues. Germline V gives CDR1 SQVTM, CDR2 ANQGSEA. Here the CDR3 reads CSVERAEYYNEQFF.

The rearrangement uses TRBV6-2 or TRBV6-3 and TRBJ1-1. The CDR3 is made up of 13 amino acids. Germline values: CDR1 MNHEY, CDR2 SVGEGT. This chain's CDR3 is CASSLTDNTEAFF.

The CDR3 sequence: CASSRLAGDNEQFF. The gene calls are TRBV7-7 and TRBJ2-1; TCRdb proposes TRBD2, but this gene call is untestable without DNA. Germline-derived CDR1 and CDR2 are SSHAT and FNYEAQ (reference sequence). CDR3 length: 14 amino acids.

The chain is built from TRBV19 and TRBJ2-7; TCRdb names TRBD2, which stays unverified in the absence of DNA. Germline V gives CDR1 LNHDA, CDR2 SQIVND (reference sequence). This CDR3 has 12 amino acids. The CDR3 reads CASSMGGYEQYF.

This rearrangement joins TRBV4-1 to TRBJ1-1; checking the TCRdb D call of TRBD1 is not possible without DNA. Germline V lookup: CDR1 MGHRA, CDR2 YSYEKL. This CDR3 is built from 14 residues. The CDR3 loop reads CASSQDRGLTEAFF.

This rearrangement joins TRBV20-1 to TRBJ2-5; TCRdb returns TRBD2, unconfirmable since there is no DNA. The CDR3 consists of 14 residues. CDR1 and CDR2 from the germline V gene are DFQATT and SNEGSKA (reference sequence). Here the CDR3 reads CSARDQRGQETQYF.

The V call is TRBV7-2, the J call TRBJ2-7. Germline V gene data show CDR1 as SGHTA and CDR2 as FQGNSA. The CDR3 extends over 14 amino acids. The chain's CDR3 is CASSFGPSSYEQYF.

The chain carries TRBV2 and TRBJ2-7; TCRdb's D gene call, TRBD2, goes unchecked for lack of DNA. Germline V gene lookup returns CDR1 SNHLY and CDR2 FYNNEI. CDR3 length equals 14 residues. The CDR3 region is CASKLAVASYEQYF.

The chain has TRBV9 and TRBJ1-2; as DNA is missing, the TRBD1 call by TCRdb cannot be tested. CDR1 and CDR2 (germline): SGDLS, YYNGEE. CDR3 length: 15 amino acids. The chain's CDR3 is CASSVAPGANYGYTF.

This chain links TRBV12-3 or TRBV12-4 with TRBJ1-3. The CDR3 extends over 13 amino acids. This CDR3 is CASSHSSGNTIYF.

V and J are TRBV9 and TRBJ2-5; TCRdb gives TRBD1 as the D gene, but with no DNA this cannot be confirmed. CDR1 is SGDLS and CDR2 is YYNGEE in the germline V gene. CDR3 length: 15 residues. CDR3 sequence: CASSVGPDPPETQYF.

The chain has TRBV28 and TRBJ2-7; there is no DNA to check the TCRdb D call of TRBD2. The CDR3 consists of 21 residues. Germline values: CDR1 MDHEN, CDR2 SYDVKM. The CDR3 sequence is CASSPTLWGEEGTSAPYEQYF. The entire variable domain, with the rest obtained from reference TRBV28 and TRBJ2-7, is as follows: DVKVTQSSRYLVKRTGEKVFLECVQDMDHENMFWYRQDPGLGLRLIYFSYDVKMKEKGDIPEGYSVSREKKERFSLILESASTNQTSMYLCASSPTLWGEEGTSAPYEQYFGPGTRLTVT.

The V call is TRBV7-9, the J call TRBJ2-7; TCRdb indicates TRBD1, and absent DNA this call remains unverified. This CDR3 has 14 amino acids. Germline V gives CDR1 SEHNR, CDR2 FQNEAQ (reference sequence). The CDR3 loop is CASSSHQGRGEQYF.